This T cell receptor (beta chain) appears in the sequencing data of a study of cytomegalovirus exposure and HLA in healthy donors. Trimming took 5 bases from V and 4 from J; bases not matched to a gene: 11. CDR3 length: 16 residues. Germline V gene data show CDR1 as MDHEN and CDR2 as SYDVKM. TCRdb keeps only in-frame clones here, not all; method: immunoSEQ multiplex PCR. The data contain 80,000 to 95,000 clones, roughly 92% of them singletons. Sequencing was done on a sample of PBMCs. This chain links TRBV28 with TRBJ1-3; 7 positions agree with TRBD1. This sequence was found in a woman aged 25-40 years in good health and CMV-seropositive. The CDR3 DNA reads as TGTGCCAGCAGTGAACCAGGGGGGTCTTTCGGAAACACCATATATTTT. Its translation: CASSEPGGSFGNTIYF.